A selection of T cell receptor beta chains follows, all from one sample in a study of T cell responses to AZD1222 COVID-19 vaccine. The method was immunoSEQ multiplex PCR; TCRdb's version includes in-frame clones alone and lacks a portion of them. This table has about 140,000 clones, 85% to 95% appearing once. This specimen was peripheral blood, taken after recovery from COVID-19. The receptors come from an adult who had recovered from COVID-19. Both conserved end residues are part of each CDR3. D genes are given only for firm matches. Size tells how often a clone was seen (once, few, many) or the class of an expanded clone, and some rows leave it out.

J gene: TRBJ1-5; CDR3 length: 13; V gene: TRBV6-5; clone size: NA; D gene: NA; CDR3 protein: CASRGQKNQPQHF; CDR3 DNA: TGTGCCAGCAGGGGGCAGAAAAATCAGCCCCAGCATTTT
J gene: TRBJ2-3; CDR3 length: 13; V gene: TRBV6-5; clone size: NA; D gene: NA; CDR3 protein: CASRDLNSDTQYF; CDR3 DNA: TGTGCCAGCAGGGATCTGAACTCGGATACGCAGTATTTT
J gene: TRBJ2-7; CDR3 length: 14; V gene: TRBV5-1; clone size: NA; D gene: NA; CDR3 protein: CASSDVSGDYEQYF; CDR3 DNA: TGCGCCAGCAGCGATGTCAGCGGAGACTACGAGCAGTACTTC
J gene: TRBJ1-3; CDR3 length: 14; V gene: TRBV30; clone size: once; D gene: NA; CDR3 protein: CAWSVGDSGNTIYF; CDR3 DNA: TGTGCCTGGAGTGTAGGGGACTCTGGAAACACCATATATTTT
J gene: TRBJ2-6; CDR3 length: 18; V gene: TRBV19; clone size: NA; D gene: NA; CDR3 protein: CASSIFGRGSSGANVLTF; CDR3 DNA: TGTGCCAGTAGTATTTTTGGCCGCGGCAGCTCTGGGGCCAACGTCCTGACTTTC
J gene: TRBJ2-5; CDR3 length: 12; V gene: TRBV2; clone size: NA; D gene: NA; CDR3 protein: CASRTDQETQYF; CDR3 DNA: TGTGCCAGCAGGACTGACCAAGAGACCCAGTACTTC
J gene: TRBJ2-7; CDR3 length: 14; V gene: TRBV27; clone size: few; D gene: TRBD1; CDR3 protein: CASSFAGTGNEQYF; CDR3 DNA: TGTGCCAGCAGTTTCGCGGGGACAGGGAACGAGCAGTACTTC
J gene: TRBJ1-4; CDR3 length: 13; V gene: TRBV27; clone size: NA; D gene: NA; CDR3 protein: CASSLATNEKLFF; CDR3 DNA: TGTGCCAGCAGCCTAGCAACTAATGAAAAACTGTTTTTT
J gene: TRBJ1-1; CDR3 length: 13; V gene: TRBV25-1; clone size: NA; D gene: NA; CDR3 protein: CASRDQGNTEAFF; CDR3 DNA: TGTGCCAGCAGAGATCAGGGGAACACTGAAGCTTTCTTT
J gene: TRBJ2-7; CDR3 length: 14; V gene: TRBV28; clone size: NA; D gene: NA; CDR3 protein: CASSRLAGTYEQYF; CDR3 DNA: TGTGCCAGCAGTCGGTTGGCAGGAACCTACGAGCAGTACTTC
J gene: TRBJ2-3; CDR3 length: 12; V gene: TRBV10-2; clone size: once; D gene: NA; CDR3 protein: CASRVKSDTQYF; CDR3 DNA: TGCGCCAGCAGGGTTAAATCGGATACGCAGTATTTT
J gene: TRBJ2-7; CDR3 length: 13; V gene: TRBV14; clone size: NA; D gene: NA; CDR3 protein: CASSQLRVYEQYF; CDR3 DNA: TGTGCCAGCAGCCAGTTAAGAGTATACGAGCAGTACTTC
J gene: TRBJ2-7; CDR3 length: 11; V gene: TRBV27; clone size: NA; D gene: NA; CDR3 protein: CASSSNYEQYF; CDR3 DNA: TGTGCCAGCAGTTCCAACTACGAGCAGTACTTC
J gene: TRBJ2-1; CDR3 length: 17; V gene: TRBV24-1; clone size: NA; D gene: TRBD2; CDR3 protein: CATSDFGTSGEFNEQFF; CDR3 DNA: TGTGCCACCAGTGATTTCGGGACTAGCGGAGAGTTCAATGAGCAGTTCTTC
J gene: TRBJ2-1; CDR3 length: 16; V gene: TRBV4-1; clone size: once; D gene: NA; CDR3 protein: CASSPPATYPMDEQFF; CDR3 DNA: TGCGCCAGCAGCCCACCAGCGACCTACCCAATGGATGAGCAGTTCTTC
J gene: TRBJ2-1; CDR3 length: 18; V gene: TRBV6-1; clone size: once; D gene: TRBD2; CDR3 protein: CASSETTSGRASYNEQFF; CDR3 DNA: TGTGCCAGCAGTGAGACGACTAGCGGGAGGGCTTCCTACAATGAGCAGTTCTTC
J gene: TRBJ2-5; CDR3 length: 17; V gene: TRBV11-2; clone size: NA; D gene: TRBD2; CDR3 protein: CASSSPRGGRAQETQYF; CDR3 DNA: TGTGCCAGCAGCTCCCCGCGGGGCGGGAGGGCCCAAGAGACCCAGTACTTC
J gene: TRBJ2-5; CDR3 length: 11; V gene: TRBV19; clone size: NA; D gene: NA; CDR3 protein: CASSIRETQYF; CDR3 DNA: TGTGCCAGTAGTATTCGAGAGACCCAGTACTTC
J gene: TRBJ2-1; CDR3 length: 14; V gene: TRBV27; clone size: NA; D gene: NA; CDR3 protein: CASSTDGVYNEQFF; CDR3 DNA: TGTGCCAGCAGCACGGACGGGGTGTACAATGAGCAGTTCTTC
J gene: TRBJ2-7; CDR3 length: 14; V gene: TRBV2; clone size: NA; D gene: NA; CDR3 protein: CASGSSLSTYEQYF; CDR3 DNA: TGTGCCAGCGGTAGCAGTCTGTCTACCTACGAGCAGTACTTC
J gene: TRBJ2-1; CDR3 length: 14; V gene: TRBV7-9; clone size: NA; D gene: TRBD1; CDR3 protein: CASSLPKGTGEQFF; CDR3 DNA: TGTGCCAGCAGCTTACCGAAGGGGACAGGGGAGCAGTTCTTC
J gene: TRBJ1-1; CDR3 length: 14; V gene: TRBV6-5; clone size: once; D gene: NA; CDR3 protein: CASRIVGRNTEAFF; CDR3 DNA: TGTGCCAGCAGGATAGTAGGGAGGAACACTGAAGCTTTCTTT
J gene: TRBJ2-7; CDR3 length: 14; V gene: TRBV18; clone size: NA; D gene: NA; CDR3 protein: CASSPPGRPYEQYF; CDR3 DNA: TGTGCCAGCTCACCACCGGGACGCCCCTACGAGCAGTACTTC
J gene: TRBJ1-6; CDR3 length: 15; V gene: TRBV7-2; clone size: NA; D gene: NA; CDR3 protein: CASSLAVGKNSPLHF; CDR3 DNA: TGTGCCAGCAGCTTAGCGGTAGGGAAAAATTCACCCCTCCACTTT
J gene: TRBJ2-6; CDR3 length: 17; V gene: TRBV19; clone size: NA; D gene: TRBD1; CDR3 protein: CASSIGQGGTGANVLTF; CDR3 DNA: TGTGCCAGTAGTATAGGACAGGGGGGGACTGGGGCCAACGTCCTGACTTTC
J gene: TRBJ1-2; CDR3 length: 14; V gene: TRBV30; clone size: NA; D gene: NA; CDR3 protein: CAWNSGAGGYGYTF; CDR3 DNA: TGTGCCTGGAATTCGGGAGCCGGGGGGTATGGCTACACCTTC
J gene: TRBJ2-7; CDR3 length: 19; V gene: TRBV28; clone size: NA; D gene: TRBD2; CDR3 protein: CASSPRLTSGRFRSYEQYF; CDR3 DNA: TGTGCCAGCAGTCCCCGACTGACTAGCGGGAGGTTTAGGTCCTACGAGCAGTACTTC
J gene: TRBJ2-1; CDR3 length: 15; V gene: TRBV2; clone size: NA; D gene: TRBD1; CDR3 protein: CASIRRLAGGDEQFF; CDR3 DNA: TGTGCCAGCATCAGACGCTTGGCAGGGGGCGATGAGCAGTTCTTC
J gene: TRBJ1-3; CDR3 length: 14; V gene: TRBV30; clone size: NA; D gene: NA; CDR3 protein: CAWSPDWSGNTIYF; CDR3 DNA: TGTGCCTGGAGTCCAGACTGGTCTGGAAACACCATATATTTT
J gene: TRBJ2-5; CDR3 length: 14; V gene: TRBV3-1/TRBV3-2; clone size: once; D gene: NA; CDR3 protein: CASSQSLVQETQYF; CDR3 DNA: TGTGCCAGCAGCCAGAGCCTGGTCCAAGAGACCCAGTACTTC
J gene: TRBJ1-2; CDR3 length: 15; V gene: TRBV5-6; clone size: NA; D gene: NA; CDR3 protein: CASSFLGLPPRGYTF; CDR3 DNA: TGTGCCAGCAGCTTCTTGGGCCTCCCGCCCCGCGGCTACACCTTC
J gene: TRBJ2-1; CDR3 length: 16; V gene: TRBV19; clone size: NA; D gene: NA; CDR3 protein: CASSIWRGQTYNEQFF; CDR3 DNA: TGTGCCAGTAGTATCTGGCGGGGGCAGACCTACAATGAGCAGTTCTTC
J gene: TRBJ1-5; CDR3 length: 13; V gene: TRBV12-3/TRBV12-4; clone size: NA; D gene: NA; CDR3 protein: CASSLAGNQPQHF; CDR3 DNA: TGTGCCAGCAGTTTGGCGGGCAATCAGCCCCAGCATTTT
J gene: TRBJ2-7; CDR3 length: 15; V gene: TRBV27; clone size: NA; D gene: TRBD1; CDR3 protein: CASQSRAGGSYEQYF; CDR3 DNA: TGTGCCAGCCAAAGTCGGGCAGGGGGATCCTACGAGCAGTACTTC
J gene: TRBJ1-1; CDR3 length: 15; V gene: TRBV5-1; clone size: NA; D gene: TRBD1; CDR3 protein: CASSLNQGANTEAFF; CDR3 DNA: TGCGCCAGCAGCCTCAATCAGGGGGCGAACACTGAAGCTTTCTTT
J gene: TRBJ2-4; CDR3 length: 14; V gene: TRBV3-1/TRBV3-2; clone size: NA; D gene: NA; CDR3 protein: CASTVSGGKNIQYF; CDR3 DNA: TGTGCCAGCACCGTGTCGGGTGGCAAAAACATTCAGTACTTC
J gene: TRBJ1-3; CDR3 length: 14; V gene: TRBV28; clone size: NA; D gene: TRBD1; CDR3 protein: CASSHRGSGNTIYF; CDR3 DNA: TGTGCCAGCAGTCACAGGGGCTCTGGAAACACCATATATTTT
J gene: TRBJ2-7; CDR3 length: 14; V gene: TRBV7-3; clone size: NA; D gene: NA; CDR3 protein: CASSKDRYSYEQYF; CDR3 DNA: TGTGCCAGCAGCAAGGACAGATACTCCTACGAGCAGTACTTC
J gene: TRBJ2-2; CDR3 length: 14; V gene: TRBV28; clone size: NA; D gene: TRBD2; CDR3 protein: CASMGGGPIGELFF; CDR3 DNA: TGTGCCAGCATGGGGGGAGGGCCGATCGGGGAGCTGTTTTTT
J gene: TRBJ2-6; CDR3 length: 15; V gene: TRBV5-1; clone size: once; D gene: TRBD1; CDR3 protein: CASSSTGSGANVLTF; CDR3 DNA: TGCGCCAGCAGCTCGACAGGGTCTGGGGCCAACGTCCTGACTTTC
J gene: TRBJ1-2; CDR3 length: 19; V gene: TRBV10-3; clone size: NA; D gene: NA; CDR3 protein: CAISEALGDRGIANYGYTF; CDR3 DNA: TGTGCCATCAGTGAGGCTCTAGGGGATCGGGGTATCGCTAACTATGGCTACACCTTC
J gene: TRBJ1-5; CDR3 length: 13; V gene: TRBV19; clone size: NA; D gene: NA; CDR3 protein: CASTETQGQPQHF; CDR3 DNA: TGTGCCAGTACGGAGACTCAAGGTCAGCCCCAGCATTTT
J gene: TRBJ1-2; CDR3 length: 13; V gene: TRBV27; clone size: NA; D gene: NA; CDR3 protein: CASGLQSNYGYTF; CDR3 DNA: TGTGCCAGCGGGTTACAGTCGAACTATGGCTACACCTTC
J gene: TRBJ2-3; CDR3 length: 14; V gene: TRBV6-5; clone size: NA; D gene: NA; CDR3 protein: CASSPRQTTDTQYF; CDR3 DNA: TGTGCCAGCAGTCCCCGCCAGACAACAGATACGCAGTATTTT
J gene: TRBJ1-1; CDR3 length: 13; V gene: TRBV20-1; clone size: NA; D gene: NA; CDR3 protein: CSASRSSHTEAFF; CDR3 DNA: TGCAGTGCTAGTCGCAGCTCACACACTGAAGCTTTCTTT
J gene: TRBJ2-1; CDR3 length: 16; V gene: TRBV6-1; clone size: few; D gene: TRBD2; CDR3 protein: CASSERTSGDYNEQFF; CDR3 DNA: TGTGCCAGCAGTGAAAGGACTAGCGGAGACTACAATGAGCAGTTCTTC
J gene: TRBJ1-1; CDR3 length: 14; V gene: TRBV9; clone size: NA; D gene: NA; CDR3 protein: CASSRDTGNSEAFF; CDR3 DNA: TGTGCCAGCAGCCGTGACACAGGGAACTCTGAAGCTTTCTTT
J gene: TRBJ2-7; CDR3 length: 16; V gene: TRBV4-1; clone size: NA; D gene: NA; CDR3 protein: CASSPIGRWRFNEQYF; CDR3 DNA: TGCGCCAGCAGCCCCATAGGGCGGTGGAGATTTAACGAGCAGTACTTC
J gene: TRBJ2-3; CDR3 length: 15; V gene: TRBV30; clone size: few; D gene: TRBD2; CDR3 protein: CAWSLPGGPSDTQYF; CDR3 DNA: TGTGCCTGGAGTCTGCCGGGAGGGCCTTCGGATACGCAGTATTTT
J gene: TRBJ2-1; CDR3 length: 13; V gene: TRBV7-9; clone size: NA; D gene: NA; CDR3 protein: CASSRDSGNEQFF; CDR3 DNA: TGTGCCAGCAGCCGGGACTCGGGCAATGAGCAGTTCTTC
J gene: TRBJ1-1; CDR3 length: 14; V gene: TRBV9; clone size: NA; D gene: NA; CDR3 protein: CASSVGGGVTEAFF; CDR3 DNA: TGTGCCAGCAGCGTAGGGGGAGGAGTCACTGAAGCTTTCTTT
J gene: TRBJ1-2; CDR3 length: 14; V gene: TRBV11-2; clone size: NA; D gene: NA; CDR3 protein: CASSSGQPYSGYTF; CDR3 DNA: TGTGCCAGCAGCTCCGGACAGCCATACTCTGGCTACACCTTC
J gene: TRBJ2-1; CDR3 length: 15; V gene: TRBV4-1; clone size: NA; D gene: TRBD2; CDR3 protein: CASSPLLAPHNEQFF; CDR3 DNA: TGCGCCAGCAGCCCCCTACTAGCGCCGCACAATGAGCAGTTCTTC
J gene: TRBJ2-7; CDR3 length: 17; V gene: TRBV19; clone size: NA; D gene: TRBD2; CDR3 protein: CASSIRLADYFSYEQYF; CDR3 DNA: TGTGCCAGTAGTATTCGTCTAGCGGACTACTTCTCCTACGAGCAGTACTTC
J gene: TRBJ2-5; CDR3 length: 15; V gene: TRBV7-9; clone size: NA; D gene: NA; CDR3 protein: CASSPQQDGLAAQYF; CDR3 DNA: TGTGCCAGCAGCCCACAACAAGACGGGCTGGCGGCCCAGTACTTC